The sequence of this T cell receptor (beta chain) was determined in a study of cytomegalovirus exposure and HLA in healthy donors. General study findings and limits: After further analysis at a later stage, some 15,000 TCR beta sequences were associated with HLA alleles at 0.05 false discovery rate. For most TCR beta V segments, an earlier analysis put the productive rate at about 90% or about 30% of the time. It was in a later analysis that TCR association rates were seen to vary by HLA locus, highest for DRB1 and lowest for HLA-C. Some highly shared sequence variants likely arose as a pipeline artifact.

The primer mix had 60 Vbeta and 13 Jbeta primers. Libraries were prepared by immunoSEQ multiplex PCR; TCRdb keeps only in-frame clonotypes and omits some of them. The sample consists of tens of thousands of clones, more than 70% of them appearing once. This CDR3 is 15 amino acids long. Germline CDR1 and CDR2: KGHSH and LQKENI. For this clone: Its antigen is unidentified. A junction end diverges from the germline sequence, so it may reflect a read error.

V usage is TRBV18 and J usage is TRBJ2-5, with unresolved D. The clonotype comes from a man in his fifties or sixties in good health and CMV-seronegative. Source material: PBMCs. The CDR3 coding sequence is TGTGCCGGCTCACCCGACTTGGTCGGAAAAGAGACCCAGTACTTC. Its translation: CAGSPDLVGKETQYF. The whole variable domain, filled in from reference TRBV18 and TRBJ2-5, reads NAGVMQNPRHLVRRRGQEARLRCSPMKGHSHVYWYRQLPEEGLKFMVYLQKENIIDESGMPKERFSAEFPKEGPSILRIQQVVRGDSAAYFCAGSPDLVGKETQYFGPGTRLLVL.